Each of the 25 T cell receptor beta chains below was sequenced from the same sample in a study of Graves' ophthalmopathy and Graves' hyperthyroidism. RNA served as the template for amplifying TCR beta CDR3 regions. First-round RT-PCR used HTBI primers; second-round multiplex PCR followed. Using its own MiXCR run on the multiplex PCR reads, TCRdb lists one record per CDR3 protein. This table has a few hundred thousand distinct CDR3 sequences, roughly a sixth appearing once. The material sequenced was peripheral blood. These receptors were taken from an adult woman with stable Graves' hyperthyroidism.

This clonotype was seen many times. The chain recombines TRBV7-2 with TRBJ2-7, with no clear D. Per the germline V gene, CDR1 is SGHTA and CDR2 is FQGNSA. V shed 4 bases and J shed 3 bases, with 16 bases lying between them. The CDR3 consists of 15 residues. CDR3 sequence reads: CASSSYPPSYYEQYF. The CDR3 DNA sequence: TGTGCCAGCAGCTCTTACCCCCCTTCGTACTACGAGCAGTACTTC.

This clonotype was seen ten or more times. This chain uses TRBV20-1 with TRBJ1-1; D not certain. Germline V gene data show CDR1 as DFQATT and CDR2 as SNEGSKA (reference sequence). V lost 0 bases and J lost 0, with 11 bases in between. This CDR3 is 15 amino acids long. The CDR3 is CSARDLQHMNTEAFF. The CDR3, as DNA: TGCAGTGCTAGAGATCTTCAGCATATGAACACTGAAGCTTTCTTT.

This clonotype was seen repeatedly, ten times or more. V gene TRBV6-5 combines with J gene TRBJ2-6; 9 positions agree with TRBD1. Germline CDR1 is MNHEY and CDR2 is SVGAGI. V was pared by 0 bases and J by 2 bases, with 2 bases of the junction left unmatched. CDR3 size: 17 residues. In DNA form, the CDR3 reads TGTGCCAGCAGTTACTCGAGACAGGGGGCTGGGGCCAACGTCCTGACTTTC. Protein product: CASSYSRQGAGANVLTF.

The chain couples TRBV27 to TRBJ2-7; 7 bases are shared with TRBD1. CDR3 length: 12 amino acids. V gave up 4 bases and J gave up 6 bases; unmatched junction bases: 3. Germline V gene lookup returns CDR1 MNHEY and CDR2 SMNVEV (reference sequence). CDR3 in amino acids: CASSSGTAEQYF. Written as DNA, the CDR3 is TGTGCCAGCAGTTCAGGGACAGCCGAGCAGTACTTC.

This clonotype came up many times. This chain joins TRBV27 and TRBJ2-7; TRBD1 matches at 7 bases. Germline lookup yields CDR1 MNHEY and CDR2 SMNVEV (reference sequence). The CDR3 spans 15 residues. Trimming removed 5 bases from V and 4 bases from J; junction bases left unmatched: 11. This CDR3 is CASSPRGLGGYEQYF. The DNA for the CDR3 is TGTGCCAGCAGTCCCAGGGGGTTAGGGGGATACGAGCAGTACTTC.

This clonotype was observed many times. The chain employs TRBV19 and TRBJ2-5; no reliable D call. CDR3 length: 12 residues. Trimming took off 0 bases at V and 2 bases at J, with 1 base between the two ends. CDR1 LNHDA and CDR2 SQIVND come from the germline V gene (reference sequence). In nucleotides, the CDR3 is TGTGCCAGTAGTATAGATCAAGAGACCCAGTACTTC. It encodes CASSIDQETQYF.

A remark on this clonotype: At one boundary the junction diverges from the germline segment, which might be a read error. The rearrangement links TRBV27 to TRBJ1-2, with D perhaps TRBD1 (5 bases). CDR1 and CDR2 from the germline V gene are MNHEY and SMNVEV (reference sequence). The CDR3 has 15 residues. The CDR3 here is CASSPEGPFNYGYAF. The DNA for the CDR3 is TGTGCCAGCAGTCCAGAGGGACCTTTTAACTATGGCTACGCCTTC.

In its sample, this clonotype was seen many times. The chain employs TRBV6-2 or TRBV6-3 and TRBJ1-2; D not certain. V lost 5 bases and J 10 bases, leaving 14 bases between the germline ends. The germline V gene has CDR1 MNHEY and CDR2 SVGEGT. The CDR3 totals 12 residues. CDR3 residues: CASSPVSFVYTF. DNA of the CDR3: TGTGCCAGCAGTCCGGTTTCGTTTGTCTACACCTTC.

This clonotype was found many times. J is TRBJ2-7 and V is TRBV20-1; D ambiguous. V lost 1 base and J 2 bases, leaving 9 bases between the germline ends. This CDR3 contains 13 residues. CDR1 DFQATT and CDR2 SNEGSKA come from the germline V gene (reference sequence). CDR3 in amino acids: CSARVRGAYEQYF. For the CDR3, the DNA is TGCAGTGCTAGAGTGAGAGGAGCCTACGAGCAGTACTTC.

This clonotype was seen many times. The chain combines TRBV12-3 or TRBV12-4 with TRBJ1-1; tentatively, D is TRBD1 (5 bases). The length of the CDR3 is 12 residues. V was clipped by 5 bases and J by 7 bases, with 11 bases between them. CDR3 bases: TGTGCCAGCAGTACCCAGACAGATGAAGCTTTCTTT. Amino acid sequence: CASSTQTDEAFF.

This clonotype was counted only a few times. V and J are TRBV11-2 and TRBJ1-5, with a possible D match to TRBD1 (6 bases). Trimming stripped 5 bases from V and 7 bases from J, with 12 bases between. CDR1 is SGHAT and CDR2 is FQNNGV in the germline V gene. The length of the CDR3 is 13 residues. CDR3 DNA sequence: TGTGCCAGCAGCGACGGGAGGGGGCAGCCCCAGCATTTT. It yields the protein CASSDGRGQPQHF.

This clonotype was seen at least ten times. The chain carries TRBV5-5 and TRBJ1-2, with TRBD1 as a possible D gene (5 bases). V was cut by 0 bases and J by 7 bases, with 10 bases left in between. Germline V lookup: CDR1 SGHKS, CDR2 YYEKEE (reference sequence). CDR3 length: 13 amino acids. CDR3 in DNA: TGTGCCAGCAGCTTGGATTGGACACCTGGCTACACCTTC. Translating gives CASSLDWTPGYTF.

This clonotype was observed at least ten times. This chain uses TRBV28 with TRBJ1-5; D is unclear. Germline V gene data show CDR1 as MDHEN and CDR2 as SYDVKM. This CDR3 comprises 13 residues. V was cut by 2 bases and J by 3 bases, with 5 bases left in between. CDR3 protein: CASSLEFNQPQHF. The CDR3 DNA is TGTGCCAGCAGTTTAGAGTTCAATCAGCCCCAGCATTTT.

At least ten counts were recorded for this clonotype. The CDR3 DNA reads TGTGCCAGTAGTGACAGCGTCTCTGGAAACACCATATATTTT. Encoded protein: CASSDSVSGNTIYF. This chain connects TRBV19 to TRBJ1-3, with D possibly TRBD1 on 5 matching bases. The CDR3 loop spans 14 amino acids. V lost 5 bases and J 0 bases, leaving 8 bases between the germline ends. Germline V lookup: CDR1 LNHDA, CDR2 SQIVND (reference sequence).

In this sample, this clonotype turned up many times. The chain combines TRBV29-1 with TRBJ2-5; a weak D match, TRBD1 (6 bases). Trimming removed 6 bases at V and 5 bases at J, with 13 bases between. Germline V lookup: CDR1 SQVTM, CDR2 ANQGSEA. This CDR3 spans 12 amino acids. The CDR3 region is CSVGTRGETQYF. In DNA, the CDR3 is TGCAGCGTGGGAACGAGGGGGGAGACCCAGTACTTC. Drawing the rest from reference TRBV29-1 and TRBJ2-5, the complete variable domain is SAVISQKPSRDICQRGTSLTIQCQVDSQVTMMFWYRQQPGQSLTLIATANQGSEATYESGFVIDKFPISRPNLTFSTLTVSNMSPEDSSIYLCSVGTRGETQYFGPGTRLLVL.

Details on this clonotype: A read error may produce the germline difference seen at one junction end. The chain recombines TRBV6-1 with TRBJ2-7, with TRBD2 identical over 8 bases. The CDR3 loop spans 12 amino acids. Germline CDR1 is MNHNS and CDR2 is SASEGT. CDR3 sequence (DNA): TGTGCCAGCAGTGACCTGCGGGGGGCGAACCACTTC. Encoded protein: CASSDLRGANHF.

This clonotype showed up many times. The CDR3 DNA follows: TGTGCCAGCCTAACCCCTGGACAGGGGTACACTGAAGCTTTCTTT. It specifies CASLTPGQGYTEAFF. The chain uses TRBV28 and TRBJ1-1, with 9 bases matching TRBD1. V shed 8 bases and J 3 bases; nucleotides not matched to a gene: 10. Germline lookup yields CDR1 MDHEN and CDR2 SYDVKM. The CDR3 is 15 amino acids.

The gene calls are TRBV5-5 and TRBJ2-2; the D is unclear. CDR1 is SGHKS, CDR2 YYEKEE, per germline (reference sequence). The germline V and J ends were trimmed by 0 bases and 5 bases, with 11 bases remaining between them. This CDR3 spans 15 amino acids. The CDR3 bases are TGTGCCAGCAGCTTGGGCCGACCATGGACCGGGGAGCTGTTTTTT. This codes for CASSLGRPWTGELFF.

The V and J genes are TRBV6-2 or TRBV6-3 and TRBJ2-5; 7 bases are a match to TRBD1. Germline trimming cut 10 bases from V and 4 bases from J; bases unmatched to any gene: 12. Looked up from germline, CDR1 is MNHEY and CDR2 is SVGEGT. The CDR3 contains 14 residues. CDR3 protein: CATAPTTGRETQYF. CDR3 nucleotides: TGTGCCACCGCACCGACGACAGGGCGAGAGACCCAGTACTTC.

The chain is built from TRBV30 and TRBJ1-5, with D uncertain. The CDR3 loop spans 15 amino acids. V was shortened by 4 bases and J by 0 bases, with 13 bases between the two germline ends. The germline CDR1 and CDR2 sequences are GTSNPN and SVGIG (reference sequence). CDR3 region: CAWKPPHNSNQPQHF. DNA for the CDR3: TGTGCCTGGAAGCCCCCCCACAATAGCAATCAGCCCCAGCATTTT.

This clonotype was counted many times. The gene calls are TRBV7-2 and TRBJ1-2; a possible D gene is TRBD1 (5 bases). Germline V CDR1 and CDR2: SGHTA, FQGNSA. The CDR3 totals 13 residues. The germline V and J ends were trimmed by 5 bases and 8 bases, with 15 bases remaining between them. The CDR3 DNA follows: TGTGCCAGCAGCCCAAGTGGGGGTCTCGGCTACACCTTC. It specifies CASSPSGGLGYTF.

This clonotype has a count of ten or more. The chain has TRBV2 and TRBJ2-5, with TRBD2 matching over 12 bases. The V segment lost 4 bases and the J segment 1 base; nucleotides outside the gene matches: 4. CDR1 SNHLY and CDR2 FYNNEI come from the germline V gene. The CDR3 is 16 amino acids. The CDR3: CASSGTSGTLQETQYF. In DNA, the CDR3 is TGTGCCAGCAGTGGGACTAGCGGGACCCTCCAAGAGACCCAGTACTTC.

In its sample, this clonotype was seen many times. This chain links TRBV12-3 or TRBV12-4 with TRBJ1-1; D is undetermined. The CDR3 consists of 15 residues. Trimming shortened V by 6 bases and J by 3 bases, and 17 bases separated the two germline ends. DNA of the CDR3: TGTGCCAGCAGGCATAACACCCCCGGGGACACTGAAGCTTTCTTT. Its translation is CASRHNTPGDTEAFF.

This clonotype occurred many times. This chain links TRBV6-2 or TRBV6-3 with TRBJ1-1; D unclear. Germline V gene data show CDR1 as MNHEY and CDR2 as SVGEGT. The CDR3 runs 15 residues. V was clipped by 5 bases and J by 0 bases, with 13 bases between them. CDR3 sequence reads: CASSVQIGVNTEAFF. The DNA of the CDR3 is TGTGCCAGCAGTGTTCAAATTGGTGTGAACACTGAAGCTTTCTTT.

This clonotype came up many times. This chain connects TRBV7-8 to TRBJ2-7; 7 nucleotides match TRBD1. Germline V gives CDR1 SGHVS, CDR2 FQNEAQ. This CDR3 has 15 amino acids. Trimming took 7 bases from V and 4 from J; bases not matched to a gene: 13. This CDR3 is CASNPRQGHPYEQYF. CDR3 DNA: TGTGCCAGCAACCCAAGACAGGGCCACCCGTACGAGCAGTACTTC. Combining the CDR3 with reference TRBV7-8 and TRBJ2-7 gives the whole variable domain GAGVSQSPRYKVAKRGQDVALRCDPISGHVSLFWYQQALGQGPEFLTYFQNEAQLDKSGLPSDRFFAERPEGSVSTLKIQRTQQEDSAVYLCASNPRQGHPYEQYFGPGTRLTVT.